Listed here are 28 T cell receptor beta chains from one sample, sequenced in a study of cytomegalovirus exposure and HLA in healthy donors (dated 2017 in TCRdb). Library construction relied on the immunoSEQ multiplex PCR assay. For the multiplex PCR, a mixture combining 60 forward primers for TCR Vbeta segments and 13 reverse primers for TCR Jbeta segments was used. TCRdb re-hosts the immuneACCESS table, in-frame sequences only. Its copies lack some clones; in the studies checked, an unresolved V gene accounts for under half of them, and the cause for the rest is not known. This sample holds 150,000 or so clones; just under 80% were observed only once. About 1.3% of the sample is in the top ten clones. Sequencing was carried out using PBMCs. The receptors stem from a man under 40 in good health and CMV-seronegative.

This chain joins TRBV19 and TRBJ1-5; D gene ambiguous. The V gene's germline CDR1 is LNHDA and CDR2 SQIVND (reference sequence). The germline V and J ends were trimmed by 4 bases and 1 base, with 8 bases remaining between them. This CDR3 is 14 amino acids long. The CDR3, as DNA: TGTGCCAGTAGTACCTCCTTGAGCAATCAGCCCCAGCATTTT. This codes for CASSTSLSNQPQHF.

This chain links TRBV5-6 with TRBJ1-2; possibly TRBD1 for D (5 bases). V gave up 2 bases and J gave up 4 bases, with 12 bases separating them. Germline V lookup: CDR1 SGHDT, CDR2 YYEEEE. The CDR3 totals 14 residues. The DNA for the CDR3 is TGTGCCAGCAGCTTATCACGACAGTTCTATGGCTACACCTTC. Translation: CASSLSRQFYGYTF. Supplemented by reference TRBV5-6 and TRBJ1-2, the full variable domain reads DAGVTQSPTHLIKTRGQQVTLRCSPKSGHDTVSWYQQALGQGPQFIFQYYEEEERQRGNFPDRFSGHQFPNYSSELNVNALLLGDSALYLCASSLSRQFYGYTFGSGTRLTVV.

This chain links TRBV19 with TRBJ2-7, with 9 nucleotides matching TRBD1. V lost 4 bases, J lost 2 bases, and 3 bases stayed unmatched. The germline CDR1 and CDR2 sequences are LNHDA and SQIVND (reference sequence). The CDR3 is 14 residues long. CDR3 sequence (DNA): TGTGCCAGTAGTAGAAACAGGGGGCCCTACGAGCAGTACTTC. The encoded protein is CASSRNRGPYEQYF.

There are a few counts of this clone. This chain joins TRBV30 and TRBJ2-1; D is perhaps TRBD2 (6 bases). The CDR3 is 12 residues long. Germline V gene lookup returns CDR1 GTSNPN and CDR2 SVGIG (reference sequence). V was cut by 2 bases and J by 9 bases, with 11 bases left in between. The CDR3 DNA follows: TGTGCCTGGAGTAAGCTAGCGTTTGAGCAGTTCTTC. Protein sequence: CAWSKLAFEQFF.

The V and J genes are TRBV4-2 and TRBJ2-3, with D uncertain. Germline V CDR1 and CDR2: LGHNA, YNFKEQ. V shed 0 bases and J shed 3 bases, with 7 bases lying between them. The CDR3 covers 14 residues. The CDR3 protein is CASSQDKATDTQYF. The DNA of the CDR3 is TGTGCCAGCAGCCAAGACAAAGCTACAGATACGCAGTATTTT.

V usage is TRBV5-4 and J usage is TRBJ2-7; 11 bases fit TRBD2. Germline V gives CDR1 SGHNT, CDR2 YYREEE (reference sequence). J was trimmed by 0 bases and V by 8 bases; bases with no gene match: 7. The CDR3 extends over 15 amino acids. The CDR3 loop reads CASHLAGGLSYEQYF. The CDR3 DNA is TGTGCCAGTCATCTAGCGGGAGGACTCTCCTACGAGCAGTACTTC.

CDR3 nucleotides: TGTGCCAGCAAAAACAGGGCACCGATTAACTATGGCTACACCTTC. Residues: CASKNRAPINYGYTF. The V gene is TRBV2, the J gene TRBJ1-2, with a weak D call TRBD1 (6 bases). The CDR3 has 15 amino acids. Germline-derived CDR1 and CDR2 are SNHLY and FYNNEI. The germline V and J ends were trimmed by 7 bases and 1 base, with 16 bases remaining between them.

This chain links TRBV30 with TRBJ1-2, with a possible D match to TRBD1 (5 bases). Germline CDR1 is GTSNPN and CDR2 is SVGIG (reference sequence). V lost 3 bases and J 3 bases, leaving 20 bases between the germline ends. The length of the CDR3 is 16 residues. DNA for the CDR3: TGTGCCTGGAGCATCGGGCAGGGCCGAACCTACTATGGCTACACCTTC. Residues: CAWSIGQGRTYYGYTF.

The rearrangement links TRBV4-1 to TRBJ2-7; D gene ambiguous. Germline V lookup: CDR1 MGHRA, CDR2 YSYEKL. The CDR3 runs 15 residues. The germline V and J ends were trimmed by 0 bases and 2 bases, with 11 bases remaining between them. This CDR3 reads CASSQDSETPYEQYF. CDR3 nucleotides: TGCGCCAGCAGCCAAGATTCCGAGACACCCTACGAGCAGTACTTC.

The CDR3: CASSSPPGTDTQYF. CDR3 bases: TGTGCCAGCAGCTCCCCCCCTGGCACAGATACGCAGTATTTT. The chain employs TRBV7-2 and TRBJ2-3; D remains unclear. Germline loops: CDR1 SGHTA, CDR2 FQGNSA. CDR3 length: 14 amino acids. V dropped 4 bases and J dropped 1 base, with 9 bases sitting between them.

This clone was observed once. The chain recombines TRBV10-3 with TRBJ2-7, with a weak D call TRBD1 (8 bases). The CDR3 sequence is 15 residues long. With 2 bases removed from V and 3 bases from J, the gap between germline ends came to 14 bases. The V gene's germline CDR1 is ENHRY and CDR2 SYGVKD. CDR3 coding DNA: TGTGCCATCAGTGAGGGACAGGGAGGGTACTACGAGCAGTACTTC. Translation gives CAISEGQGGYYEQYF.

The chain links TRBV27 to TRBJ1-3; possible D gene TRBD1, 6 bases. Germline V gene sequence: CDR1 MNHEY, CDR2 SMNVEV (reference sequence). This CDR3 is built from 15 residues. The germline V and J ends were trimmed by 4 bases and 1 base, with 11 bases remaining between them. CDR3: CASSSQGRSGNTIYF. CDR3 sequence (DNA): TGTGCCAGCAGTTCACAGGGCCGGTCTGGAAACACCATATATTTT.

The rearrangement joins TRBV4-1 to TRBJ2-5; D not resolved. V was pared by 1 base and J by 2 bases, with 14 bases between. CDR1 is MGHRA, CDR2 YSYEKL, per germline. The CDR3 extends over 16 amino acids. The DNA of the CDR3 is TGCGCCAGCAGCCAAGTTTGGCGGCAAAGTCAAGAGACCCAGTACTTC. It specifies CASSQVWRQSQETQYF.

The V and J genes are TRBV5-1 and TRBJ2-6; 8 nucleotides agree with TRBD1. V lost 5 bases, J lost 0 bases, and 4 bases stayed unmatched. Germline V lookup: CDR1 SGHRS, CDR2 YFSETQ. The CDR3 runs to 16 residues. Here the CDR3 reads CASSIGTGSGANVLTF. The CDR3, as DNA: TGCGCCAGCAGTATCGGGACAGGCTCTGGGGCCAACGTCCTGACTTTC.

The gene calls are TRBV6-1 and TRBJ2-7; 15 bases are a match to TRBD2. This CDR3 is built from 17 residues. With V trimmed by 4 bases and J by 2 bases, 6 bases remained unmatched. Germline V gene lookup returns CDR1 MNHNS and CDR2 SASEGT. CDR3: CASSGTSGGARAYEQYF. CDR3 sequence (DNA): TGTGCCAGCAGTGGGACTAGCGGGGGGGCCAGGGCCTACGAGCAGTACTTC.

The J gene is TRBJ1-2, the V gene TRBV9, with 9 bases matching TRBD1. Germline values: CDR1 SGDLS, CDR2 YYNGEE. V shed 3 bases and J 7 bases; nucleotides not matched to a gene: 10. This CDR3 contains 15 residues. The CDR3 reads CASSGQQGAGGGYTF. In DNA, the CDR3 is TGTGCCAGCAGCGGACAACAGGGGGCGGGGGGTGGCTACACCTTC.

This clone was detected once. The chain recombines TRBV4-1 with TRBJ1-6; D gene ambiguous. Germline CDR1 MGHRA, CDR2 YSYEKL. CDR3 length: 15 amino acids. V lost 1 base to trimming and J lost 10 bases, with 14 bases between them. CDR3 loop: CASSQGEVFISPLHF. For the CDR3, the DNA is TGCGCCAGCAGCCAAGGGGAGGTTTTTATATCACCCCTCCACTTT.

The V and J genes are TRBV11-3 and TRBJ2-3; TRBD2 agrees at 14 bases. V shed 5 bases, J shed 6 bases, and the junction held 7 bases outside the gene matches. There are 16 residues in the CDR3. From germline, CDR1 is SGHNT and CDR2 YENEEA. The CDR3 DNA reads as TGTGCCAGCAGCATCGGGACTAGCGGGAGTCCCGATACGCAGTATTTT. It specifies CASSIGTSGSPDTQYF.

The chain combines TRBV11-2 with TRBJ2-1; TRBD1 might be the D (5 bases). This CDR3 has 14 residues. Trimming stripped 1 base from V and 8 bases from J, with 12 bases between. Germline V gives CDR1 SGHAT, CDR2 FQNNGV. CDR3 in DNA: TGTGCCAGCAGCTTAGGGGCAGGGTTGGATGAGCAGTTCTTC. Translation gives CASSLGAGLDEQFF.

The sample holds a few counts of this clone. The gene calls are TRBV28 and TRBJ1-4; 8 bases agree with TRBD1. The germline V gene has CDR1 MDHEN and CDR2 SYDVKM. The V and J ends lost 5 bases and 5 bases, in that order; junction bases with no gene match: 4. This CDR3 is 14 amino acids long. The CDR3 loop is CASSVGTGNEKLFF. CDR3 nucleotides: TGTGCCAGCAGTGTAGGGACAGGCAATGAAAAACTGTTTTTT.

This CDR3 is CASSSSRDSTGTQYF. CDR3 nucleotides: TGTGCCAGCAGCTCTTCCCGGGACTCCACGGGTACGCAGTATTTT. V is TRBV7-2 and J is TRBJ2-3; TRBD2 is a possible D gene (6 bases). Per the germline V gene, CDR1 is SGHTA and CDR2 is FQGNSA. The ends were cut back, 4 bases at V and 8 bases at J, with 19 bases in the middle. The CDR3 has 15 amino acids.

The gene calls are TRBV5-4 and TRBJ1-2; D is ambiguous. The CDR3 has 14 residues. Germline CDR1 and CDR2: SGHNT and YYREEE (reference sequence). The V end was cut by 2 bases, the J end by 2 bases, with 10 bases between. The CDR3 DNA sequence: TGTGCCAGCAGCTTAAGAGGATTCAACTATGGCTACACCTTC. Translated, it gives CASSLRGFNYGYTF.

V gene TRBV18 combines with J gene TRBJ2-7; D may be TRBD1 (6 bases). The germline V and J ends were trimmed by 5 bases and 6 bases, with 23 bases remaining between them. The germline CDR1 and CDR2 sequences are KGHSH and LQKENI. CDR3 length equals 16 residues. The CDR3, as DNA: TGTGCCAGCTCAACAAACGCCGGGGACAACGGGCGCGAGCAGTACTTC. It codes for CASSTNAGDNGREQYF.

The J gene is TRBJ2-7, the V gene TRBV6-6, with TRBD1 matching 11 bases. The CDR3 has 16 residues. The germline CDR1 and CDR2 sequences are MNHNY and SVGAGI (reference sequence). V was pared by 5 bases and J by 5 bases, with 11 bases of the junction left unmatched. The DNA of the CDR3 is TGTGCCAGCAGTGGACCCGGACAGGGGGCGTCCCACGAGCAGTACTTC. Its translation: CASSGPGQGASHEQYF.

This sequence joins TRBV6-5 and TRBJ1-2, with 8 positions matching TRBD1. Germline lookup yields CDR1 MNHEY and CDR2 SVGAGI. The V segment lost 0 bases and the J segment 3 bases; nucleotides outside the gene matches: 3. CDR3 size: 15 residues. CDR3 region: CASSYSRGRDYGYTF. As DNA, the CDR3 is TGTGCCAGCAGTTACTCCAGGGGGCGAGACTATGGCTACACCTTC.

This clone appeared a few times. The genes are TRBV6-5 and TRBJ1-1; D is possibly TRBD1 (5 bases). The CDR3 runs 15 residues. Germline V gene lookup returns CDR1 MNHEY and CDR2 SVGAGI. Trimming removed 0 bases from V and 10 bases from J, with 18 bases in between. The CDR3 loop is CASSYSGPRDLGAFF. The CDR3, as DNA: TGTGCCAGCAGTTACTCGGGCCCGAGGGACTTGGGAGCTTTCTTT.

V is TRBV5-1 and J is TRBJ1-5; D gene uncertain. The V end was cut by 4 bases, the J end by 1 base, with 12 bases between. Germline lookup yields CDR1 SGHRS and CDR2 YFSETQ. The CDR3 covers 15 residues. The CDR3 DNA reads as TGCGCCAGCAGCCCCCTGGGAGACAGCAATCAGCCCCAGCATTTT. As protein: CASSPLGDSNQPQHF.

This clone turned up a few times. The chain links TRBV28 to TRBJ1-5; tentatively, D is TRBD1 (6 bases). V was pared by 3 bases and J by 3 bases, with 9 bases between. The CDR3 spans 14 residues. The germline gives CDR1 MDHEN, CDR2 SYDVKM. The CDR3 sequence is CASSFGGANQPQHF. CDR3 nucleotides: TGTGCCAGCAGTTTTGGGGGGGCCAATCAGCCCCAGCATTTT.